Listed below are T cell receptor beta chains from one sample, sequenced in a study of cytotoxic CD8 clonotypes in ibrutinib-treated CLL. Generated by immunoSEQ multiplex PCR, the TCRdb table keeps only in-frame clones and is missing some. The sample holds tens of thousands of clones, approximately 62% seen once. The sequenced sample was PBMCs, obtained before ibrutinib treatment. All receptors come from a human donor with chronic lymphocytic leukemia. CDR3s include the opening cysteine and the closing phenylalanine or tryptophan. The D gene is left open where the match is weak. Rows may omit the clone size; those that give it use once, few, many or a size class.

V: TRBV7-9
J: TRBJ1-6
size: NA
D: NA
DNA: TGTGCCAGCAGCTTTGGACGGGTGGGTAATTCACCCCTCCACTTT
CDR3: CASSFGRVGNSPLHF

V: TRBV5-1
J: TRBJ2-2
size: NA
D: TRBD1
DNA: TGCGCCAGCGGTCCCGGGACAGGGGGCCAATTCGGGGAGCTGTTTTTT
CDR3: CASGPGTGGQFGELFF

V: TRBV2
J: TRBJ2-7
size: NA
D: NA
DNA: TGTGCCAGCAGTGTCGGGAGTCCTAACGAGCAGTACTTC
CDR3: CASSVGSPNEQYF

V: TRBV19
J: TRBJ2-1
size: NA
D: NA
DNA: TGTGCCAGTAGTATTGGTCTTAACAATGAGCAGTTCTTC
CDR3: CASSIGLNNEQFF

V: TRBV6-4
J: TRBJ1-1
size: NA
D: NA
DNA: TGTGCCAGCAGTGACGGAGGACGAGCTTTCTTT
CDR3: CASSDGGRAFF

V: TRBV11-2
J: TRBJ2-7
size: NA
D: NA
DNA: TGTGCCAGCAGCTATCACAGGTTCCCCTACTCCTACGAGCAGTACTTC
CDR3: CASSYHRFPYSYEQYF

V: TRBV7-2
J: TRBJ1-2
size: NA
D: NA
DNA: TGTGCCAGCAGCTTAGAGAGCGACTATGGCTACACCTTC
CDR3: CASSLESDYGYTF

V: TRBV19
J: TRBJ2-3
size: NA
D: NA
DNA: TGTGCCAGTAGTCTCGTCTCCTTGGGGGCGGGAAGCACAGATACGCAGTATTTT
CDR3: CASSLVSLGAGSTDTQYF

V: TRBV28
J: TRBJ1-5
size: few
D: NA
DNA: TGTGCCAGCAGTTTAGATCAGCCCCAGCATTTT
CDR3: CASSLDQPQHF

V: TRBV2
J: TRBJ2-7
size: NA
D: NA
DNA: TGTGCCAGCCGAAATGCTCTGGGGCTCGCAGGACCGACAGAGACCTACGAGCAGTACTTC
CDR3: CASRNALGLAGPTETYEQYF

V: TRBV15
J: TRBJ2-2
size: NA
D: TRBD2
DNA: TGTGCCACCAGATTACTAGCGGGAGCCGGGGAGCTGTTTTTT
CDR3: CATRLLAGAGELFF

V: TRBV4-1
J: TRBJ2-7
size: NA
D: NA
DNA: TGCGCCAGCAGCCAAGTACCCGGGACTCGTAGCTCCTACGAGCAGTACTTC
CDR3: CASSQVPGTRSSYEQYF

V: TRBV28
J: TRBJ1-6
size: NA
D: NA
DNA: TGTGCCAGCAGTTTAACGAGTGACTCCTATAATTCACCCCTCCACTTT
CDR3: CASSLTSDSYNSPLHF

V: TRBV20-1
J: TRBJ2-7
size: NA
D: NA
DNA: TGCAGTGCTAGGGTCGGGATCGAGCAGTACTTC
CDR3: CSARVGIEQYF

V: TRBV5-1
J: TRBJ2-2
size: NA
D: NA
DNA: TGCGCCAGCAACTTTGTGGGGAACACCGGGGAGCTGTTTTTT
CDR3: CASNFVGNTGELFF

V: TRBV4-2
J: TRBJ1-4
size: few
D: NA
DNA: TGTGCCAGCAGCCAAGATCTGCTGGGCAGCACTAATGAAAAACTGTTTTTT
CDR3: CASSQDLLGSTNEKLFF

V: TRBV21-1
J: TRBJ2-1
size: NA
D: NA
DNA: TGTGCCAGCCCCCGCGAACACAATGAGCAGTTCTTC
CDR3: CASPREHNEQFF

V: TRBV5-4
J: TRBJ1-1
size: few
D: TRBD1
DNA: TGTGCCAGCAGCTTGGGGACAGGGATCAACACTGAAGCTTTCTTT
CDR3: CASSLGTGINTEAFF

V: TRBV5-1
J: TRBJ2-3
size: NA
D: TRBD2
DNA: TGCGCCAGCAGCTCGGGGACTAGCGGACAAACGGATACGCAGTATTTT
CDR3: CASSSGTSGQTDTQYF

V: TRBV7-6
J: TRBJ2-1
size: once
D: NA
DNA: TGTGCCAGCAGCTTAGCCGCAGGGGCGGGTACCAGCTCCTACAATGAGCAGTTCTTC
CDR3: CASSLAAGAGTSSYNEQFF

V: TRBV28
J: TRBJ1-5
size: NA
D: TRBD1
DNA: TGTGCCAGCACCATGGGGGGGACAGGGCGACTTTCCCAGCCCCAGCATTTT
CDR3: CASTMGGTGRLSQPQHF

V: TRBV2
J: TRBJ2-3
size: NA
D: TRBD2
DNA: TGTGCCAGCACAACTAGCGGGAGCGGACGCACAGATACGCAGTATTTT
CDR3: CASTTSGSGRTDTQYF

V: TRBV7-9
J: TRBJ2-1
size: NA
D: NA
DNA: TGTGCCAGCAGCGAACGTTCCGGTTGGGACAATGAGCAGTTCTTC
CDR3: CASSERSGWDNEQFF

V: TRBV7-9
J: TRBJ2-7
size: NA
D: TRBD1
DNA: TGTGCCAGCAGTACGGACAGGGTGTACGAGCAGTACTTC
CDR3: CASSTDRVYEQYF

V: TRBV19
J: TRBJ1-6
size: NA
D: NA
DNA: TGTGCCAGTAGTTATGGTGGCTTGAGCTCCTATAATTCACCCCTCCACTTT
CDR3: CASSYGGLSSYNSPLHF

V: TRBV19
J: TRBJ2-7
size: NA
D: TRBD2
DNA: TGTGCCAGTAGCAAACTAGCGGGAGGAACCTACGAGCAGTACTTC
CDR3: CASSKLAGGTYEQYF

V: TRBV7-9
J: TRBJ2-7
size: NA
D: NA
DNA: TGTGCCAGCAGCCTCGCTATGGGGTTTGTTGAGCAGTACTTC
CDR3: CASSLAMGFVEQYF

V: TRBV18
J: TRBJ2-3
size: NA
D: NA
DNA: TGTGCCAGCTCACTTTTAGGCCCAGATACGCAGTATTTT
CDR3: CASSLLGPDTQYF

V: TRBV28
J: TRBJ1-2
size: NA
D: NA
DNA: TGTGCCAGCAGTTTTTTGTTCTATGGCTACACCTTC
CDR3: CASSFLFYGYTF

V: TRBV6-5
J: TRBJ2-3
size: NA
D: NA
DNA: TGTGCCAGCAGTTACTACGGGAGAGGGACAGATACGCAGTATTTT
CDR3: CASSYYGRGTDTQYF

V: TRBV30
J: TRBJ2-1
size: NA
D: TRBD2
DNA: TGTGCCTGGAGGACGACTAGCCGCGGTGAGCAGTTCTTC
CDR3: CAWRTTSRGEQFF

V: TRBV10-2
J: TRBJ2-7
size: NA
D: TRBD1
DNA: TGCGCCAGCAGTTTAGCCGGGACAGGGTTACTCGAGCAGTACTTC
CDR3: CASSLAGTGLLEQYF

V: TRBV18
J: TRBJ1-4
size: few
D: NA
DNA: TGTGCCAGCTCACCCGACAGGAATGAAAAACTGTTTTTT
CDR3: CASSPDRNEKLFF

V: TRBV29-1
J: TRBJ2-5
size: NA
D: NA
DNA: TGCAGCGTTCTAATACAGCGCTTGGGGGAGACCCAGTACTTC
CDR3: CSVLIQRLGETQYF

V: TRBV18
J: TRBJ2-3
size: NA
D: NA
DNA: TGTGCCAGCTCACCTTTAGCAGATACGCAGTATTTT
CDR3: CASSPLADTQYF

V: TRBV9
J: TRBJ2-6
size: NA
D: NA
DNA: TGTGCCAGCAGCGTAGCGGCCCGCTCTGGGGCCAACGTCCTGACTTTC
CDR3: CASSVAARSGANVLTF

V: TRBV7-2
J: TRBJ1-2
size: once
D: NA
DNA: TGTGCCAGCAGCTTAGACCGAACGGCTAACTATGGCTACACCTTC
CDR3: CASSLDRTANYGYTF

V: TRBV9
J: TRBJ2-5
size: few
D: TRBD2
DNA: TGTGCCAGCAGCTCAAGGGCGGGGGTCGGTGAGACCCAGTACTTC
CDR3: CASSSRAGVGETQYF

V: TRBV7-9
J: TRBJ1-2
size: NA
D: NA
DNA: TGTGCCAGCAGCCCCCCGTGGACGAACTATGGCTACACCTTC
CDR3: CASSPPWTNYGYTF

V: TRBV13
J: TRBJ2-5
size: NA
D: NA
DNA: TGTGCCAGCAGCTCCAGAGGGGGGCCGCCACAAGAGACCCAGTACTTC
CDR3: CASSSRGGPPQETQYF

V: TRBV2
J: TRBJ1-1
size: NA
D: TRBD1
DNA: TGTGCCAGCAGGCCATCTTACAGGGGGCAGGGCACTGAAGCTTTCTTT
CDR3: CASRPSYRGQGTEAFF

V: TRBV7-3
J: TRBJ2-1
size: NA
D: TRBD2
DNA: TGTGCCAGCAGCCCCGGGGGAGGGACTTTTTTCAATGAGCAGTTCTTC
CDR3: CASSPGGGTFFNEQFF

V: TRBV7-9
J: TRBJ2-5
size: NA
D: NA
DNA: TGTGCCAGCAGCTCTATAGAGACCCAGTACTTC
CDR3: CASSSIETQYF

V: TRBV19
J: TRBJ2-3
size: NA
D: NA
DNA: TGTGCCAGTAGCCACACAGATACGCAGTATTTT
CDR3: CASSHTDTQYF

V: TRBV5-6
J: TRBJ1-2
size: medium-sized
D: TRBD1
DNA: TGTGCCAGCAGCTTGGCCAGTGGGACAGGCGCCTATGGCTACACCTTC
CDR3: CASSLASGTGAYGYTF

V: TRBV4-1
J: TRBJ2-1
size: NA
D: NA
DNA: TGCGCCAGCAGCCAAGTAGGAGGCGCGCACAATGAGCAGTTCTTC
CDR3: CASSQVGGAHNEQFF

V: TRBV10-3
J: TRBJ2-7
size: NA
D: TRBD2
DNA: TGTGCCATCAGTGGTAGCGGGACCTACGAGCAGTACTTC
CDR3: CAISGSGTYEQYF

V: TRBV5-6
J: TRBJ1-2
size: NA
D: NA
DNA: TGTGCCAGCAGCTTGAGACAGCCCTATGGCTACACCTTC
CDR3: CASSLRQPYGYTF

V: TRBV19
J: TRBJ2-7
size: NA
D: TRBD1
DNA: TGTGCCAGTAGTCCAGGGGGAGCAGTGGGTTACGAGCAGTACTTC
CDR3: CASSPGGAVGYEQYF